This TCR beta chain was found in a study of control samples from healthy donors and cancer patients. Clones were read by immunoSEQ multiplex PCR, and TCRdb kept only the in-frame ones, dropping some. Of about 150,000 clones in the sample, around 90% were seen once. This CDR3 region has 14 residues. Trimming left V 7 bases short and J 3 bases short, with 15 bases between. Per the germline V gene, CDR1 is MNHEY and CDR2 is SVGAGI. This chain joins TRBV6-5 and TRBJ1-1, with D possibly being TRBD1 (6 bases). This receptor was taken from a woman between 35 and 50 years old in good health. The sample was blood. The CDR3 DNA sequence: TGTGCCAGCACTGCCGGGACACCTTACACTGAAGCTTTCTTT. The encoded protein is CASTAGTPYTEAFF.